The rows below give T cell receptor beta chains drawn from one sample of a study of beta chain features in type 1 diabetes. Clones were read by immunoSEQ multiplex PCR, and TCRdb kept only the in-frame ones, dropping some. The repertoire has about 360,000 clones, about 12% of them found once; the top ten carry around 0.0099%. The sequencing sample was made of naive CD4+ T cells from blood. The receptors come from a woman under 30 with type 1 diabetes. CDR3s include the opening cysteine and the closing phenylalanine or tryptophan. D genes are given only for firm matches. Where a row states a size, it is once, few, many or the class of an expanded clone; other rows omit it.

CASSGGLAGGGETQYF,TGTGCCAGCAGCGGGGGACTAGCGGGAGGCGGGGAGACCCAGTACTTC,TRBJ2-5,TRBV7-2,-,TRBD2
CATRRGSGETTHETQYF,TGTGCCACGCGTCGGGGTAGCGGGGAAACGACGCACGAGACCCAGTACTTC,TRBJ2-5,TRBV10-3,-,TRBD2
CASSFWHSPAKNIQYF,TGTGCCAGCAGCTTTTGGCACAGCCCAGCCAAAAACATTCAGTACTTC,TRBJ2-4,TRBV5-6,few,-
CASRGGSGRGETQYF,TGTGCCAGCCGGGGGGGGAGCGGGAGGGGAGAGACCCAGTACTTC,TRBJ2-5,TRBV7-2,once,TRBD2
CASSLSQGAGRTFF,TGCGCCAGCAGCTTGTCACAGGGGGCGGGCCGGACTTTCTTT,TRBJ1-1,TRBV5-1,few,TRBD1
CASSVGTDPTYGYTF,TGTGCCAGCAGCGTAGGTACCGATCCTACCTATGGCTACACCTTC,TRBJ1-2,TRBV9,-,-
CASSQETRVAGNNEQFF,TGCGCCAGCAGCCAAGAAACTCGGGTTGCGGGCAACAATGAGCAGTTCTTC,TRBJ2-1,TRBV4-3,few,-
CASSPNPGLSDNEQFF,TGTGCCAGCAGTCCTAATCCAGGGCTCTCCGACAATGAGCAGTTCTTC,TRBJ2-1,TRBV28,few,-
CASSFSRGETQYF,TGTGCCAGCTCCTTTAGTAGGGGGGAGACCCAGTACTTC,TRBJ2-5,TRBV5-6,few,-
CASSPRGVGVTNEKLFF,TGTGCCAGCAGCCCCAGGGGCGTGGGAGTCACTAATGAAAAACTGTTTTTT,TRBJ1-4,TRBV9,-,-
CASTRSYEQYF,TGTGCCAGCACCCGCTCCTACGAGCAGTACTTC,TRBJ2-7,TRBV7-2,few,-
CASRAARGPTQETQYF,TGTGCCAGCAGGGCTGCCAGGGGCCCTACTCAAGAGACCCAGTACTTC,TRBJ2-5,TRBV2,-,-
CAISEASSQYNEQFF,TGTGCCATCAGTGAGGCATCTAGTCAGTACAATGAGCAGTTCTTC,TRBJ2-1,TRBV10-3,-,-
CASHPVGSGSPLHF,TGTGCCAGCCATCCCGTGGGTAGCGGTTCACCCCTCCACTTT,TRBJ1-6,TRBV6-6,few,-
CASATRQITDTQYF,TGTGCCAGCGCCACGAGACAGATCACAGATACGCAGTATTTT,TRBJ2-3,TRBV6-5,few,-
CASSYSGQGVYNEQFF,TGTGCCAGCAGTTACTCGGGACAGGGCGTTTACAATGAGCAGTTCTTC,TRBJ2-1,TRBV6-5,-,TRBD1
CASSFYLTDTQYF,TGTGCCAGCAGCTTCTACCTCACAGATACGCAGTATTTT,TRBJ2-3,TRBV7-9,-,-
CATSRSSNTGELFF,TGTGCCACCAGCAGATCATCGAACACCGGGGAGCTGTTTTTT,TRBJ2-2,TRBV15,few,-
CSVEDHGGARTGELFF,TGCAGCGTTGAAGATCACGGGGGGGCACGAACCGGGGAGCTGTTTTTT,TRBJ2-2,TRBV29-1,few,TRBD2
CASSKTTRAHSPYEQYF,TGTGCCAGCAGCAAAACTACGAGAGCGCACTCTCCCTACGAGCAGTACTTC,TRBJ2-7,TRBV21-1,few,-
CASSELLAEGGHIQYF,TGTGCCAGCAGTGAATTACTAGCGGAGGGGGGTCACATTCAGTACTTC,TRBJ2-4,TRBV25-1,few,TRBD2
CASSLGGRDTGELFF,TGTGCCAGCAGCTTAGGCGGGAGGGACACCGGGGAGCTGTTTTTT,TRBJ2-2,TRBV7-2,few,TRBD2
CASSVGTSGSGGPDTQYF,TGTGCCAGCAGTGTAGGGACTAGCGGGAGTGGGGGGCCAGATACGCAGTATTTT,TRBJ2-3,TRBV28,-,TRBD2